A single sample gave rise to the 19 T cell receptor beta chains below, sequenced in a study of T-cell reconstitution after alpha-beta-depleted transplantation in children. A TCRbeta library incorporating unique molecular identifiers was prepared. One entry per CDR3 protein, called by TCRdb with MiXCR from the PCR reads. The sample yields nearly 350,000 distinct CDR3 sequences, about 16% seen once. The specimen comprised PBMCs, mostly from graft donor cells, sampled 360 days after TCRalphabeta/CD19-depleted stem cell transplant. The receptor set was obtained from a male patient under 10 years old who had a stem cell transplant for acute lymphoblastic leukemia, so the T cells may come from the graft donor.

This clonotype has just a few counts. The CDR3 nucleotides read TGTGCCACCAGCGGTCGGGACCGCAGCTATGGCTACACCTTC. Translation: CATSGRDRSYGYTF. J is TRBJ1-2 and V is TRBV15; D may be TRBD1 (5 bases). V shed 5 bases and J shed 4 bases, with 14 bases lying between them. Germline V gene lookup returns CDR1 LNHNV and CDR2 YYDKDF (reference sequence). The CDR3 runs to 14 residues.

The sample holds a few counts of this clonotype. The CDR3, as DNA: TGCAGCGTAGAACAGGGATTGAACGAGCAGTACTTC. The encoded protein is CSVEQGLNEQYF. The genes are TRBV29-1 and TRBJ2-7; maybe TRBD1 (6 bases). V lost 6 bases and J 5 bases, leaving 14 bases between the germline ends. This CDR3 has 12 amino acids. Germline-derived CDR1 and CDR2 are SQVTM and ANQGSEA.

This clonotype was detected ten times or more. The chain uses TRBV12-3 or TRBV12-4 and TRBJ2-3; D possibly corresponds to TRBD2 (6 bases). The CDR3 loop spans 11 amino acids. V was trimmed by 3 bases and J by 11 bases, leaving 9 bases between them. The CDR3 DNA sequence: TGTGCCAGCAGTTTTAGGGGACTGCAGTATTTT. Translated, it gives CASSFRGLQYF.

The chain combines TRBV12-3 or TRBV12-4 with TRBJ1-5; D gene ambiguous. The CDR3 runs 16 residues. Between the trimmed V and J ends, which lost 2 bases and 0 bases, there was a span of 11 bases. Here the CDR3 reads CASSLWLSNSNQPQHF. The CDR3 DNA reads TGTGCCAGCAGTTTATGGCTCAGTAATAGCAATCAGCCCCAGCATTTT.

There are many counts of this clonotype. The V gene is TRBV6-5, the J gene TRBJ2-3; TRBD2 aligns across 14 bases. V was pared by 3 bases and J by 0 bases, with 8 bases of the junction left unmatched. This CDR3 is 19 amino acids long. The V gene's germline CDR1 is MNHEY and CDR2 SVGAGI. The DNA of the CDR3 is TGTGCCAGCAGTTATTTTGGACTAGCGGGAGGCCAGAGCACAGATACGCAGTATTTT. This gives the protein CASSYFGLAGGQSTDTQYF.

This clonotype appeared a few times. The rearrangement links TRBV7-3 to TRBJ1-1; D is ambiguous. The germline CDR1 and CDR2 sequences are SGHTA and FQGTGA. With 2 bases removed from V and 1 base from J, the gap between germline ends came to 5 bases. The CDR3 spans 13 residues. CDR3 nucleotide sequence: TGTGCCAGCAGCTTATTCACGAACACTGAAGCTTTCTTT. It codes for CASSLFTNTEAFF.

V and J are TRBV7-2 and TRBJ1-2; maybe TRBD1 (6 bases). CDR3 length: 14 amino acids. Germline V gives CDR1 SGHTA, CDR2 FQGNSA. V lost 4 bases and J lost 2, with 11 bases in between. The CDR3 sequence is CASSSMDRNYGYTF. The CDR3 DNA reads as TGTGCCAGCAGCTCCATGGACAGAAACTATGGCTACACCTTC.

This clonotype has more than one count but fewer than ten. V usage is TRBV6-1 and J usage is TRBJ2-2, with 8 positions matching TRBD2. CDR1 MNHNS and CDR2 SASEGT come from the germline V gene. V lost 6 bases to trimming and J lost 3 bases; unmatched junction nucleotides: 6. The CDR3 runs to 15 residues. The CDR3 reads CASRRTSLYTGELFF. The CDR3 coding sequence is TGTGCCAGCAGGCGGACTAGCTTATACACCGGGGAGCTGTTTTTT.

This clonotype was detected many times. The chain's CDR3 is CASSLGTSKATQYF. CDR3 coding DNA: TGTGCCAGCAGTTTGGGGACTAGTAAAGCGACCCAGTACTTC. The chain carries TRBV12-3 or TRBV12-4 and TRBJ2-5; 8 bases are shared with TRBD2. The CDR3 loop spans 14 amino acids. After removal of 3 bases from V and 7 bases from J, the junction contained 7 bases not matched to a gene.

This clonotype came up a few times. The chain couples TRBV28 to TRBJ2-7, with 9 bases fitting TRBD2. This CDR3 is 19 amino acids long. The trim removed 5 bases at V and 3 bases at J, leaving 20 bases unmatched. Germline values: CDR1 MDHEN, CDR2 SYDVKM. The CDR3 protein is CASSPSGREGFLFHYEQYF. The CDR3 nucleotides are TGTGCCAGCAGTCCGTCGGGGCGGGAGGGCTTTCTGTTTCACTACGAGCAGTACTTC.

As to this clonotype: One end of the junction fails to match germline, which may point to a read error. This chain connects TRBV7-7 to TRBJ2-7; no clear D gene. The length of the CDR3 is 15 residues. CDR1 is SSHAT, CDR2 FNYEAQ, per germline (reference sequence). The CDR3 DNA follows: TGTGCTAGCAGTCCGGCCCCTCTTAGCTCCTACGAGCAGTACTTC. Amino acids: CASSPAPLSSYEQYF.

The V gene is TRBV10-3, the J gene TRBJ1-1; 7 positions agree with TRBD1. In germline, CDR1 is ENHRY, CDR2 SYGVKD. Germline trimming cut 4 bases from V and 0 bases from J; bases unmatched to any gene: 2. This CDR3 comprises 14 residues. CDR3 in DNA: TGTGCCATCAGTGTGGGACAGATGAACACTGAAGCTTTCTTT. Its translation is CAISVGQMNTEAFF.

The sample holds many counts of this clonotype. CDR3 nucleotide sequence: TGCGCCAGCAGCCTTACCCGGGACAGCAGGAGAGATACGCAGTATTTT. Encoded protein: CASSLTRDSRRDTQYF. This chain connects TRBV4-3 to TRBJ2-3, with TRBD1 matching over 7 bases. Trimming at V came to 4 bases and at J to 5 bases, leaving 12 bases not matched to a gene. This CDR3 has 16 amino acids. The germline V gene has CDR1 LGHNA and CDR2 YSLEER.

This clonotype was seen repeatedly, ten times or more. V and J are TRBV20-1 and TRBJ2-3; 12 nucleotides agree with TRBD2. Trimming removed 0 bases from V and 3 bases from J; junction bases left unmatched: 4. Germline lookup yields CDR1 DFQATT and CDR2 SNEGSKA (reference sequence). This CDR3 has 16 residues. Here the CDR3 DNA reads TGCAGTGCTAGAGATAGACTAGCGGGAGCTACAGATACGCAGTATTTT. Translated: CSARDRLAGATDTQYF.

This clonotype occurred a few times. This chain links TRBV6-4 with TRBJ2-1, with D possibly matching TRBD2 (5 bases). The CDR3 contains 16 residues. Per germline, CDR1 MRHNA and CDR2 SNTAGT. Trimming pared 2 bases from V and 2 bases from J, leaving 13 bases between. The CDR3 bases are TGTGCCAGCAGTGACGGCGAGCGGCCCCCCTACAATGAGCAGTTCTTC. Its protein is CASSDGERPPYNEQFF.

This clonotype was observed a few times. For the CDR3, the DNA is TGTGCCATCAACCCGGGACAGGGGGTTTCTGGGGCCAACGTCCTGACTTTC. Translation: CAINPGQGVSGANVLTF. V is TRBV10-3 and J is TRBJ2-6; 11 nucleotides agree with TRBD1. This CDR3 region has 17 residues. Trimming took 7 bases from V and 1 from J; bases not matched to a gene: 6. Germline CDR1 and CDR2: ENHRY and SYGVKD.

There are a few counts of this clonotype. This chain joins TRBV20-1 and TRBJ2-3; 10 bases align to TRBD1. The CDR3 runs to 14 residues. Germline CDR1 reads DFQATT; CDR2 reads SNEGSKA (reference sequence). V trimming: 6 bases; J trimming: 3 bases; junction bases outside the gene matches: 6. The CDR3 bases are TGCAGTGCCTTGACAGGGGGCGTAACAGATACGCAGTATTTT. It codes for CSALTGGVTDTQYF.

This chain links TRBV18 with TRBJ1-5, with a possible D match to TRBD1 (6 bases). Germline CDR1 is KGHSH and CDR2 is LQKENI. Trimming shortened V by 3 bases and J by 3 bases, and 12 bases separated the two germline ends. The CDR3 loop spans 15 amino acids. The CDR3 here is CASSPTTGYNQPQHF. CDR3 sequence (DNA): TGTGCCAGCTCACCTACTACAGGGTACAATCAGCCCCAGCATTTT.

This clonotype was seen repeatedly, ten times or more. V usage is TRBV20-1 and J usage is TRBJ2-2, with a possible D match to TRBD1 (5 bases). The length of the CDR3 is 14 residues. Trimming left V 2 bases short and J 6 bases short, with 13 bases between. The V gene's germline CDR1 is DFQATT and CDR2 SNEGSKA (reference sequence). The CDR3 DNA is TGCAGTGCTAGAAAGGCCAGGGCCGCCGGGGAGCTGTTTTTT. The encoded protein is CSARKARAAGELFF.